These 3 T cell receptor beta chains came from one sample sequenced in a study of blood T cell repertoires in COVID-19. Some clones are missing from TCRdb's copy, which holds only in-frame ones; the method was immunoSEQ multiplex PCR. The sample contains a few hundred thousand clones, roughly 89% of which appear only once. Source material: peripheral blood. The receptors stem from a man younger than 30 with COVID-19, enrolled during active disease.

The chain combines TRBV9 with TRBJ2-3; 7 bases line up with TRBD2. The CDR3 has 18 residues. After removal of 3 bases from V and 2 bases from J, the junction contained 15 bases not matched to a gene. Germline loops: CDR1 SGDLS, CDR2 YYNGEE. CDR3 sequence (DNA): TGTGCCAGCAGCGCTAGTGAGCGGGGCGGATTTATCACAGATACGCAGTATTTT. Protein: CASSASERGGFITDTQYF.

The chain couples TRBV7-8 to TRBJ1-1; 9 nucleotides agree with TRBD1. Germline-derived CDR1 and CDR2 are SGHVS and FQNEAQ. This CDR3 has 15 residues. V dropped 5 bases and J dropped 5; count of bases not matched to a gene: 9. The CDR3 is CASSTRQGVKTEAFF. For the CDR3, the DNA is TGTGCCAGCAGCACCCGACAGGGGGTAAAGACTGAAGCTTTCTTT.

The CDR3: CASSPGLAETQYF. CDR3 bases: TGTGCCAGCAGCCCGGGACTAGCTGAGACCCAGTACTTC. This chain uses TRBV5-5 with TRBJ2-5; 9 positions agree with TRBD2. Trimming cost V 4 bases and J 5 bases; bases outside gene matches: 3. The CDR3 totals 13 residues. Germline-derived CDR1 and CDR2 are SGHKS and YYEKEE (reference sequence).